Below, 15 T cell receptor beta chains from the same sample are listed, as sequenced in a study of technical replicates of blood from a few donors. Clones were sequenced by immunoSEQ multiplex PCR, and TCRdb holds only the in-frame ones, with some missing. The sample consists of about 88,000 clones, 85% to 95% of them appearing once. Source material: T cells isolated from PBMCs. The receptors stem from a human donor in good health.

Notes on this clone: This sample also contains other DNA sequences that code for the same CDR3. The rearrangement joins TRBV5-1 to TRBJ2-5; D possibly corresponds to TRBD2 (5 bases). V shed 0 bases and J shed 4 bases, with 10 bases lying between them. The CDR3 is made up of 14 amino acids. Germline CDR1 reads SGHRS; CDR2 reads YFSETQ. DNA for the CDR3: TGCGCCAGCAGCTTGGGGCGAGGGAGAGAGACCCAGTACTTC. It is translated as CASSLGRGRETQYF.

V is TRBV6-5 and J is TRBJ2-2; tentatively, D is TRBD1 (5 bases). Germline V CDR1 and CDR2: MNHEY, SVGAGI. The CDR3 consists of 13 residues. V was clipped by 2 bases and J by 4 bases, with 5 bases between them. The CDR3 loop reads CASSYRGTGELFF. CDR3 DNA sequence: TGTGCCAGCAGTTACAGGGGCACCGGGGAGCTGTTTTTT.

This chain links TRBV2 with TRBJ1-5; D is perhaps TRBD1 (6 bases). CDR3 length equals 13 residues. Trimming removed 6 bases at V and 7 bases at J, with 13 bases between. From germline, CDR1 is SNHLY and CDR2 FYNNEI. The CDR3: CASRGTRNQPQHF. The DNA of the CDR3 is TGTGCCAGCAGAGGGACAAGGAACCAGCCCCAGCATTTT.

The chain combines TRBV2 with TRBJ2-1; tentatively, D is TRBD2 (5 bases). The V end lost 3 bases, the J end lost 1 base, and 13 bases lay between the germline ends. Looked up from germline, CDR1 is SNHLY and CDR2 is FYNNEI. CDR3 length: 16 residues. CDR3 residues: CASSESAAGSYNEQFF. CDR3 DNA sequence: TGTGCCAGCAGTGAGTCAGCGGCAGGATCCTACAATGAGCAGTTCTTC.

This clone was seen once. The V gene is TRBV10-3, the J gene TRBJ1-1, with 7 bases matching TRBD1. Germline values: CDR1 ENHRY, CDR2 SYGVKD. The V segment lost 6 bases and the J segment 5 bases; nucleotides outside the gene matches: 9. The CDR3 spans 14 residues. This CDR3 reads CAIRLDRESTEAFF. The DNA of the CDR3 is TGTGCCATCAGACTAGACAGGGAGTCGACTGAAGCTTTCTTT.

The sample holds one count of this clone. This chain joins TRBV7-9 and TRBJ2-5; 9 bases are shared with TRBD1. The J call may be wrong; the DNA end is better matched by TRBJ2-7. Germline lookup yields CDR1 SEHNR and CDR2 FQNEAQ (reference sequence). The CDR3 has 14 residues. CDR3 sequence: CASRGQGGTYEQYF. CDR3 DNA: TGTGCCAGCAGGGGACAGGGAGGAACCTACGAGCAGTACTTC.

The J gene is TRBJ2-7, the V gene TRBV28; weak D call: TRBD1 (5 bases). From germline, CDR1 is MDHEN and CDR2 SYDVKM. V lost 3 bases, J lost 4 bases, and 13 bases lay in between. The CDR3 extends over 14 amino acids. The CDR3 DNA follows: TGTGCCAGCAGTTTTCAAGACAGTAAATACGAGCAGTACTTC. The encoded protein is CASSFQDSKYEQYF.

The gene calls are TRBV23-1 and TRBJ2-7, with 9 positions matching TRBD2. TRBV23-1 is identified as an open reading frame with a role that is uncertain. There are 21 residues in the CDR3. J gave up 0 bases and V 3 bases, and 21 bases lay outside the gene matches. CDR3: CASSHWSLALAGSRGSYEQYF. CDR3 in DNA: TGCGCCAGCAGTCATTGGAGTTTGGCGCTAGCGGGAAGTCGGGGCTCCTACGAGCAGTACTTC.

The rearrangement links TRBV28 to TRBJ1-1; TRBD1 might be the D (5 bases). The V end was cut by 2 bases, the J end by 7 bases, with 8 bases between. The CDR3 totals 12 residues. Germline V gene lookup returns CDR1 MDHEN and CDR2 SYDVKM. CDR3 DNA sequence: TGTGCCAGCAGTTTACCGGGGGGTGAAGCTTTCTTT. It yields the protein CASSLPGGEAFF.

The chain joins TRBV2 to TRBJ2-7; TRBD1 matches at 9 bases. Looked up from germline, CDR1 is SNHLY and CDR2 is FYNNEI. The trim removed 3 bases at V and 3 bases at J, leaving 6 bases unmatched. The CDR3 sequence is 15 residues long. CDR3 sequence: CASSENRDRDYEQYF. CDR3 in DNA: TGTGCCAGCAGTGAGAACCGGGACAGGGACTACGAGCAGTACTTC.

The rearrangement uses TRBV30 and TRBJ2-1, with D uncertain. V was pared by 0 bases and J by 0 bases, with 9 bases between. This CDR3 comprises 15 residues. CDR1 GTSNPN and CDR2 SVGIG come from the germline V gene (reference sequence). The CDR3 DNA reads as TGTGCCTGGAGTGTGTGGTCCAGCTCCTACAATGAGCAGTTCTTC. Encoded protein: CAWSVWSSSYNEQFF.

The chain recombines TRBV7-8 with TRBJ2-5, with D perhaps TRBD1 (5 bases). V lost 4 bases, J lost 5 bases, and 8 bases lay in between. CDR1 is SGHVS and CDR2 is FQNEAQ in the germline V gene. The CDR3 length is 12 residues. The CDR3 protein is CASSSHRETQYF. CDR3 bases: TGTGCCAGCAGCTCCCACAGGGAGACCCAGTACTTC.

J is TRBJ1-4 and V is TRBV6-5; TRBD1 matches 9 bases. The germline gives CDR1 MNHEY, CDR2 SVGAGI. The trim removed 1 base at V and 5 bases at J, leaving 5 bases unmatched. CDR3 length: 16 residues. The CDR3 DNA is TGTGCCAGCAGTTACTTTTCCGGGACAGGGAATGAAAAACTGTTTTTT. Translated: CASSYFSGTGNEKLFF.

The rearrangement links TRBV4-2 to TRBJ2-1; D is possibly TRBD2 (6 bases). V lost 0 bases and J lost 2, with 11 bases in between. CDR1 and CDR2 from the germline V gene are LGHNA and YNFKEQ. This CDR3 contains 16 residues. In DNA form, the CDR3 reads TGTGCCAGCAGCCAAGACCCGGGAGTGGCCTACAATGAGCAGTTCTTC. Protein: CASSQDPGVAYNEQFF.

The chain couples TRBV30 to TRBJ2-7; 9 nucleotides match TRBD2. This CDR3 spans 15 amino acids. From germline, CDR1 is GTSNPN and CDR2 SVGIG (reference sequence). V shed 0 bases and J 2 bases; nucleotides not matched to a gene: 5. The CDR3, as DNA: TGTGCCTGGAGTGTAGGGACTAGCATCCCCTACGAGCAGTACTTC. Translating it yields CAWSVGTSIPYEQYF.